What follows are 15 T cell receptor beta chains derived from one specimen sequenced in a study of preoperative IRX-2 immunotherapy in early breast cancer. The treatment is: preoperative locoregional IRX-2 cytokine immunotherapy. This table comes from immunoSEQ multiplex PCR, and its TCRdb copy is limited to in-frame clones, with some not included. The sample contains around 40,000 clones, about 95% of which appear only once. The specimen was tumor tissue, collected after IRX-2 immunotherapy. These receptors all come from a human donor with breast cancer.

V gene TRBV5-1 combines with J gene TRBJ1-4; D call uncertain. Germline CDR1 SGHRS, CDR2 YFSETQ. The CDR3 is 13 residues long. V lost 3 bases to trimming and J lost 4 bases, with 7 bases between them. The CDR3 reads CASSSNSNEKLFF. The DNA for the CDR3 is TGCGCCAGCAGCTCGAATAGTAATGAAAAACTGTTTTTT.

This clone was seen a single time. The chain uses TRBV6-5 and TRBJ1-1, with a weak D call TRBD1 (6 bases). V was pared by 6 bases and J by 3 bases, with 17 bases between. This CDR3 comprises 15 residues. In germline, CDR1 is MNHEY, CDR2 SVGAGI. The CDR3 loop reads CASSQNRAGDTEAFF. Here the CDR3 DNA reads TGTGCCAGCAGCCAGAACAGGGCAGGGGACACTGAAGCTTTCTTT.

The genes are TRBV4-2 and TRBJ2-1; perhaps D is TRBD1 or TRBD2 (6 bases each). This CDR3 is 16 amino acids long. V was clipped by 2 bases and J by 4 bases, with 15 bases between them. Germline V gene sequence: CDR1 LGHNA, CDR2 YNFKEQ. This CDR3 reads CASSQRVLGGYNEQFF. In nucleotides, the CDR3 is TGTGCCAGCAGCCAAAGGGTACTAGGGGGGTACAATGAGCAGTTCTTC.

The chain employs TRBV28 and TRBJ1-3; D ambiguous. CDR1 and CDR2 from the germline V gene are MDHEN and SYDVKM. This CDR3 has 13 amino acids. V lost 8 bases, J lost 2 bases, and 10 bases lay in between. In nucleotides, the CDR3 is TGTGCCAGCGGTTGGACGGCTGGAAACACCATATATTTT. This gives the protein CASGWTAGNTIYF. Full variable domain (rest looked up from reference TRBV28 and TRBJ1-3): DVKVTQSSRYLVKRTGEKVFLECVQDMDHENMFWYRQDPGLGLRLIYFSYDVKMKEKGDIPEGYSVSREKKERFSLILESASTNQTSMYLCASGWTAGNTIYFGEGSWLTVV.

V gene TRBV7-2 combines with J gene TRBJ1-4; TRBD1 might be the D (5 bases). Germline CDR1 reads SGHTA; CDR2 reads FQGNSA. The CDR3 length is 14 residues. The V end was cut by 5 bases, the J end by 7 bases, with 14 bases between. This CDR3 is CASSPNGAGEKLFF. CDR3 bases: TGTGCCAGCAGCCCCAATGGGGCAGGTGAAAAACTGTTTTTT.

The chain recombines TRBV5-5 with TRBJ2-7; possible D gene TRBD2, 6 bases. The germline CDR1 and CDR2 sequences are SGHKS and YYEKEE (reference sequence). CDR3 length: 14 residues. V was cut by 5 bases and J by 3 bases, with 15 bases left in between. CDR3 sequence: CASRSRDLYYEQYF. The CDR3 DNA follows: TGTGCCAGCAGGAGCCGGGACTTATACTACGAGCAGTACTTC.

The CDR3 coding sequence is TGTGCCAGCTCTCCGGAGAGGGATCAGCCCCAGCATTTT. Its protein product is CASSPERDQPQHF. The chain has TRBV18 and TRBJ1-5; unclear D gene. Germline V gene sequence: CDR1 KGHSH, CDR2 LQKENI. The CDR3 totals 13 residues. Deletions cut 6 bases from V and 5 bases from J, with 11 bases between.

The rearrangement joins TRBV4-2 to TRBJ2-5; D might be TRBD1 or TRBD2, each matching 5 bases. The DNA end lines up better with TRBJ2-7; the J call may be wrong. Per the germline V gene, CDR1 is LGHNA and CDR2 is YNFKEQ. The CDR3 runs to 14 residues. This chain's CDR3 is CASSPVGDPYEQYF. The CDR3 DNA follows: TGTGCCAGCAGCCCGGTGGGGGATCCCTACGAGCAGTACTTC.

The chain is built from TRBV30 and TRBJ1-2; D remains unclear. The length of the CDR3 is 11 residues. Germline CDR1 reads GTSNPN; CDR2 reads SVGIG (reference sequence). Trimming took 4 bases from V and 1 from J, leaving 4 bases between them. CDR3 region: CAWNSNYGYTF. DNA for the CDR3: TGTGCCTGGAACAGTAACTATGGCTACACCTTC.

The J gene is TRBJ1-4, the V gene TRBV2; D call uncertain. Germline V CDR1 and CDR2: SNHLY, FYNNEI. Trimming took off 1 base at V and 6 bases at J, with 6 bases between the two ends. The CDR3 consists of 13 residues. Here the CDR3 reads CASSEVADEKLFF. CDR3 nucleotides: TGTGCCAGCAGTGAAGTGGCAGATGAAAAACTGTTTTTT.

The chain joins TRBV15 to TRBJ1-4; D is unclear. CDR3 length: 15 amino acids. V lost 3 bases and J 4 bases, leaving 12 bases between the germline ends. Germline V gene lookup returns CDR1 LNHNV and CDR2 YYDKDF (reference sequence). CDR3 DNA sequence: TGTGCCACCAGCAGGAATCCGCGTAATAATGAAAAACTGTTTTTT. Translation: CATSRNPRNNEKLFF.

The DNA for the CDR3 is TGTGCCAGCCAGCCAACGGGACTAATCCAAGAGACCCAGTACTTC. Its translation: CASQPTGLIQETQYF. The chain employs TRBV28 and TRBJ2-5, with 7 bases lining up with TRBD2. The CDR3 consists of 15 residues. With V trimmed by 8 bases and J by 1 base, 10 bases remained unmatched. From germline, CDR1 is MDHEN and CDR2 SYDVKM.

This chain joins TRBV6-5 and TRBJ2-5; D is unresolved. The length of the CDR3 is 13 residues. Trimming pared 7 bases from V and 5 bases from J, leaving 14 bases between. In germline, CDR1 is MNHEY, CDR2 SVGAGI. CDR3 in amino acids: CASTNRPPETQYF. The CDR3 DNA is TGTGCCAGCACTAATCGTCCCCCCGAGACCCAGTACTTC.

This chain uses TRBV30 with TRBJ1-2; TRBD1 is a possible D gene (5 bases). This CDR3 contains 13 residues. V lost 1 base and J 3 bases, leaving 9 bases between the germline ends. Per the germline V gene, CDR1 is GTSNPN and CDR2 is SVGIG (reference sequence). In DNA form, the CDR3 reads TGTGCCTGGAGTGGGGGGGAGGACTATGGCTACACCTTC. Translating gives CAWSGGEDYGYTF.

The chain carries TRBV19 and TRBJ2-1; D unclear. The CDR3 loop spans 12 amino acids. Trimming took off 0 bases at V and 9 bases at J, with 6 bases between the two ends. The V gene's germline CDR1 is LNHDA and CDR2 SQIVND (reference sequence). CDR3 sequence reads: CASSIDGGEQFF. In DNA form, the CDR3 reads TGTGCCAGTAGTATAGATGGCGGTGAGCAGTTCTTC.